The next 30 T cell receptor beta chains were all read from a single sample in a study of T-cell memory formation after mild COVID-19. A single record per CDR3 protein comes from TCRdb applying MiXCR to the 5' RACE reads. The data show approximately 260,000 distinct CDR3 sequences, 16% seen once. Specimen: PBMCs or a T cell subset sorted from them (not recorded which). Receptors originate from a man in his late teens or twenties who had mild COVID-19 (a few samples of this study predate the infection). Cell type and time point are not known.

In DNA, the CDR3 is TGTGCCAGCAGTCCGGGACTAGCGGGGGAGTACAATGAGCAGTTCTTC. Translating gives CASSPGLAGEYNEQFF. V and J are TRBV5-4 and TRBJ2-1; TRBD2 agrees at 14 bases. The germline gives CDR1 SGHNT, CDR2 YYREEE (reference sequence). Losses at the gene ends were 5 bases for V and 4 bases for J; bases not matched to a gene: 5. The CDR3 runs to 16 residues.

This rearrangement joins TRBV12-5 to TRBJ2-1; 7 bases map to TRBD1. Germline V gene data show CDR1 as LGHNT and CDR2 as FRNRAP. J was trimmed by 4 bases and V by 7 bases; bases with no gene match: 7. This CDR3 has 14 residues. The CDR3 bases are TGTGCTAGTGTGTCCGGGACAGCGTACAATGAGCAGTTCTTC. Its protein product is CASVSGTAYNEQFF. Looking up the rest from reference TRBV12-5 and TRBJ2-1 gives the full variable domain: DARVTQTPRHKVTEMGQEVTMRCQPILGHNTVFWYRQTMMQGLELLAYFRNRAPLDDSGMPKDRFSAEMPDATLATLKIQPSEPRDSAVYFCASVSGTAYNEQFFGPGTRLTVL.

This clonotype was seen just once. The chain joins TRBV5-1 to TRBJ1-1; D not certain. CDR3 length: 13 residues. V lost 3 bases to trimming and J lost 4 bases, with 10 bases between them. Germline V gives CDR1 SGHRS, CDR2 YFSETQ. The CDR3 loop is CASSSTVTTEAFF. The CDR3 coding sequence is TGCGCCAGCAGCTCGACGGTCACCACTGAAGCTTTCTTT.

This clonotype was counted only a few times. The chain links TRBV29-1 to TRBJ1-1; a possible D gene is TRBD1 (6 bases). The CDR3 spans 14 residues. V shed 5 bases and J shed 5 bases, with 18 bases lying between them. Germline CDR1 and CDR2: SQVTM and ANQGSEA. The CDR3 nucleotides are TGCAGCGTTAGGGAGGGGGGTTGGTTGACTGAAGCTTTCTTT. Protein sequence: CSVREGGWLTEAFF.

The J gene is TRBJ2-5, the V gene TRBV6-1; the D call may be TRBD1 or TRBD2 (5 bases each). V lost 3 bases and J lost 5, with 19 bases in between. Germline V gene data show CDR1 as MNHNS and CDR2 as SASEGT. The CDR3 contains 16 residues. As DNA, the CDR3 is TGTGCCAGCAGTGATAGGGACGATACTAGATTCGAGACCCAGTACTTC. Translated: CASSDRDDTRFETQYF.

V gene TRBV30 combines with J gene TRBJ1-2; D uncertain. The CDR3 spans 12 residues. Germline loops: CDR1 GTSNPN, CDR2 SVGIG (reference sequence). The V and J ends lost 4 bases and 0 bases respectively, with 6 bases between them. CDR3: CAWTSANYGYTF. CDR3 coding DNA: TGTGCCTGGACCAGTGCTAACTATGGCTACACCTTC. The whole variable domain, remainder taken from reference TRBV30 and TRBJ1-2, is SQTIHQWPATLVQPVGSPLSLECTVEGTSNPNLYWYRQAAGRGLQLLFYSVGIGQISSEVPQNLSASRPQDRQFILSSKKLLLSDSGFYLCAWTSANYGYTFGSGTRLTVV.

This clonotype was seen more than once but under ten times. This chain joins TRBV5-1 and TRBJ1-6; TRBD1 is a possible D gene (5 bases). This CDR3 spans 16 amino acids. Trimming cost V 4 bases and J 0 bases, with 11 bases left between them. Per germline, CDR1 SGHRS and CDR2 YFSETQ. In nucleotides, the CDR3 is TGCGCCAGCAGCCCGGACACGAGCTCCTATAATTCACCCCTCCACTTT. Amino acids: CASSPDTSSYNSPLHF.

J is TRBJ2-1 and V is TRBV12-3 or TRBV12-4, with 7 bases matching TRBD2. The CDR3 is 15 residues long. Germline trimming cut 1 base from V and 6 bases from J; bases unmatched to any gene: 6. The CDR3 region has the DNA TGTGCCAGCAGTTTAGACGTATCGGGGGGCAATGAGCAGTTCTTC. It codes for CASSLDVSGGNEQFF.

This clonotype was observed a handful of times. The CDR3 region is CSVEAGEFWGDTEAFF. DNA of the CDR3: TGCAGCGTTGAAGCAGGGGAGTTTTGGGGAGACACTGAAGCTTTCTTT. J is TRBJ1-1 and V is TRBV29-1; a weak D match, TRBD1 (6 bases). CDR1 and CDR2 (germline): SQVTM, ANQGSEA. This CDR3 comprises 16 residues. V dropped 1 base and J dropped 3 bases, with 18 bases sitting between them.

V is TRBV11-2 and J is TRBJ2-3; perhaps TRBD1 as D (5 bases). CDR1 is SGHAT and CDR2 is FQNNGV in the germline V gene. This CDR3 is built from 16 residues. The V gene lost 3 bases and the J gene lost 0 bases, with 13 bases spanning the gap. CDR3 nucleotides: TGTGCCAGCAGCTTGGGGCTGCGGTCTAGCACAGATACGCAGTATTTT. Protein sequence: CASSLGLRSSTDTQYF.

In its sample, this clonotype was seen a few times. The rearrangement links TRBV5-6 to TRBJ2-6; 10 bases are a match to TRBD1. Germline V gene sequence: CDR1 SGHDT, CDR2 YYEEEE. Losses at the gene ends were 3 bases for V and 2 bases for J; bases not matched to a gene: 5. This CDR3 has 17 residues. CDR3 in amino acids: CASSSRQGAPGANVLTF. The DNA of the CDR3 is TGTGCCAGCAGCTCCCGACAGGGGGCGCCTGGGGCCAACGTCCTGACTTTC.

This clonotype was counted a few times. The chain joins TRBV5-1 to TRBJ2-3; D gene ambiguous. V gave up 4 bases and J gave up 5 bases, with 2 bases separating them. The CDR3 has 10 residues. Germline CDR1 and CDR2: SGHRS and YFSETQ. CDR3 sequence (DNA): TGCGCCAGCAGCGGAGATACGCAGTATTTT. Protein: CASSGDTQYF.

This chain joins TRBV6-5 and TRBJ2-4, with D possibly being TRBD2 (5 bases). The length of the CDR3 is 16 residues. V lost 6 bases and J lost 0, with 15 bases in between. The germline CDR1 and CDR2 sequences are MNHEY and SVGAGI. The CDR3 spells CASSPGVARAKNIQYF. The DNA for the CDR3 is TGTGCCAGCAGCCCCGGTGTAGCGAGAGCCAAAAACATTCAGTACTTC.

The chain uses TRBV7-9 and TRBJ2-4, with 9 positions matching TRBD1. The V gene's germline CDR1 is SEHNR and CDR2 FQNEAQ (reference sequence). The CDR3 covers 14 residues. V dropped 5 bases and J dropped 4; count of bases not matched to a gene: 3. In DNA form, the CDR3 reads TGTGCCAGCAGCCCAGACAGGGGGAAAAACATTCAGTACTTC. This codes for CASSPDRGKNIQYF.

The genes are TRBV5-6 and TRBJ1-2; the D gene is possibly TRBD1 (5 bases). This CDR3 comprises 15 residues. V was cut by 5 bases and J by 11 bases, with 25 bases left in between. Germline CDR1 reads SGHDT; CDR2 reads YYEEEE. CDR3 coding DNA: TGTGCCAGCAGGAAACAGGACTTATACGTACTAAGTTACACCTTC. It specifies CASRKQDLYVLSYTF.

This clonotype was counted only a few times. The CDR3 sequence is CASSPSGRYV. The CDR3 DNA follows: TGTGCCAGCAGCCCCTCCGGGCGGTACGTC. The rearrangement uses TRBV7-9 and TRBJ2-7; no definite D call. Trimming removed 5 bases from V and 12 bases from J, with 11 bases in between. Germline V lookup: CDR1 SEHNR, CDR2 FQNEAQ (reference sequence). The CDR3 sequence is 10 residues long.

The chain joins TRBV6-5 to TRBJ2-7; 12 bases align to TRBD2. Germline-derived CDR1 and CDR2 are MNHEY and SVGAGI. Unmatched junction bases numbered 10, after V lost 6 bases and J lost 7 bases. CDR3 length: 15 amino acids. CDR3 nucleotides: TGTGCCAGCAGATCGACTAGCGGGGGCTCGGGGGAGCAGTACGTC. This encodes CASRSTSGGSGEQYV.

The gene calls are TRBV5-1 and TRBJ1-3; the D is unclear. The CDR3 totals 14 residues. Germline CDR1 is SGHRS and CDR2 is YFSETQ. Trimming left V 4 bases short and J 0 bases short, with 8 bases between. CDR3 amino acids: CASSVGTSGNTIYF. DNA of the CDR3: TGCGCCAGCAGCGTGGGCACCTCTGGAAACACCATATATTTT.

This clonotype was detected only a few times. This chain links TRBV7-9 with TRBJ1-2; D is perhaps TRBD1 (5 bases). V was trimmed by 7 bases and J by 0 bases, leaving 21 bases between them. The CDR3 is made up of 17 amino acids. Germline assignment: CDR1 SEHNR and CDR2 FQNEAQ (reference sequence). In DNA form, the CDR3 reads TGTGCCAGCAACTCGGGGGTGGCAGGAACTTCTAACTATGGCTACACCTTC. Translation gives CASNSGVAGTSNYGYTF.

The chain recombines TRBV30 with TRBJ1-5, with D possibly being TRBD1 (5 bases). The V gene lost 3 bases and the J gene lost 5 bases, with 11 bases spanning the gap. Germline values: CDR1 GTSNPN, CDR2 SVGIG (reference sequence). The CDR3 runs 13 residues. CDR3 sequence: CAWSLAGDQPQHF. CDR3 DNA sequence: TGTGCCTGGAGCTTGGCGGGGGATCAGCCCCAGCATTTT.

V and J are TRBV7-3 and TRBJ1-1; D uncertain. Germline V gene sequence: CDR1 SGHTA, CDR2 FQGTGA. The CDR3 consists of 17 residues. The ends were cut back, 6 bases at V and 0 bases at J, with 20 bases in the middle. The CDR3 DNA is TGTGCCAGCAGTGAATCCGGGTCCCTGGGGATGAACACTGAAGCTTTCTTT. The encoded protein is CASSESGSLGMNTEAFF.

This clonotype was counted many times. This sequence joins TRBV5-1 and TRBJ2-1; the match to TRBD2 covers 8 bases. This CDR3 has 16 residues. CDR1 is SGHRS and CDR2 is YFSETQ in the germline V gene. V was pared by 1 base and J by 1 base, with 4 bases of the junction left unmatched. Written as DNA, the CDR3 is TGCGCCAGCAGCTTGTTGGTAGCGGGATCCTACAATGAGCAGTTCTTC. Residues: CASSLLVAGSYNEQFF.

The chain recombines TRBV7-9 with TRBJ2-4; the D is unclear. The CDR3 has 12 amino acids. Germline values: CDR1 SEHNR, CDR2 FQNEAQ (reference sequence). The V end was cut by 3 bases, the J end by 7 bases, with 7 bases between. In DNA form, the CDR3 reads TGTGCCAGCAGCTTGAAGGAGAACATTCAGTACTTC. Amino acids: CASSLKENIQYF.

The chain joins TRBV20-1 to TRBJ2-5; D is possibly TRBD2 (5 bases). Trimming stripped 6 bases from V and 5 bases from J, with 19 bases between. There are 14 residues in the CDR3. The germline gives CDR1 DFQATT, CDR2 SNEGSKA (reference sequence). CDR3 nucleotide sequence: TGCAGTGCGGGAAAAGGAGTCGGGAAGGAGACCCAGTACTTC. Translated: CSAGKGVGKETQYF.

This chain links TRBV18 with TRBJ2-7; 8 bases map to TRBD1. Looked up from germline, CDR1 is KGHSH and CDR2 is LQKENI. The CDR3 loop spans 13 amino acids. J gave up 5 bases and V 3 bases, and 3 bases lay outside the gene matches. Here the CDR3 reads CASSPATGDEQYV. The DNA for the CDR3 is TGTGCCAGCTCACCGGCGACAGGGGACGAGCAGTACGTC.

J is TRBJ2-3 and V is TRBV18; D not resolved. Germline CDR1 and CDR2: KGHSH and LQKENI. There are 14 residues in the CDR3. Trimming cost V 0 bases and J 0 bases, with 4 bases left between them. The CDR3 coding sequence is TGTGCCAGCTCACCACCCCATAGCACAGATACGCAGTATTTT. Translating gives CASSPPHSTDTQYF.

The V call is TRBV6-5, the J call TRBJ1-2, with a tentative D call TRBD1 (6 bases). The germline V and J ends were trimmed by 6 bases and 5 bases, with 19 bases remaining between them. This CDR3 contains 15 residues. The germline gives CDR1 MNHEY, CDR2 SVGAGI. CDR3 residues: CASSSHDRRLYGYTF. The CDR3 DNA reads TGTGCCAGCAGCTCCCACGACAGGCGGCTATATGGCTACACCTTC.

This clonotype occurred a few times. The rearrangement joins TRBV5-5 to TRBJ2-5; the match to TRBD2 covers 7 bases. CDR3 length: 15 amino acids. V shed 4 bases, J shed 5 bases, and the junction held 11 bases outside the gene matches. CDR1 and CDR2 (germline): SGHKS, YYEKEE (reference sequence). The CDR3 nucleotides read TGTGCCAGCAGCCGGTTGTTAGCGGGTGGGGAGACCCAGTACTTC. Its protein is CASSRLLAGGETQYF.

In this sample, this clonotype turned up many times. The chain employs TRBV5-1 and TRBJ2-7; 7 bases are shared with TRBD1. Looked up from germline, CDR1 is SGHRS and CDR2 is YFSETQ. V was clipped by 0 bases and J by 5 bases; unmatched bases: 5. The CDR3 runs 14 residues. The CDR3 DNA reads as TGCGCCAGCAGCTTGGAGGGGGCAGGAAACGAGCAGTACGTC. Protein product: CASSLEGAGNEQYV.

V gene TRBV5-1 combines with J gene TRBJ2-1; TRBD1 matches at 8 bases. With 4 bases clipped from V and 6 bases from J, the junction kept 6 bases outside the gene matches. Per germline, CDR1 SGHRS and CDR2 YFSETQ. This CDR3 has 14 residues. The CDR3 coding sequence is TGCGCCAGCAGCCCGGGACAGGAGGGCAATGAGCAGTTCTTC. This gives the protein CASSPGQEGNEQFF.